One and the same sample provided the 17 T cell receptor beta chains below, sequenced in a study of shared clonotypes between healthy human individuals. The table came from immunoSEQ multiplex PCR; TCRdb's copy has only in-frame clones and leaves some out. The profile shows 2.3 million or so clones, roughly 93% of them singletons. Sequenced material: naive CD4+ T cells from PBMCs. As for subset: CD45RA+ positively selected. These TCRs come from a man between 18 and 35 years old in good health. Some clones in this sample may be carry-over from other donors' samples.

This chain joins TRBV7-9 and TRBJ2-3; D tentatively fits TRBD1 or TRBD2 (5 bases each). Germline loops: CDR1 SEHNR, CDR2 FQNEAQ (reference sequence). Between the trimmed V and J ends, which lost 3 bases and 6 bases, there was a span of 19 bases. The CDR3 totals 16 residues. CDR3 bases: TGTGCCAGCAGCTTGATCGGGACGATAGGCTCGGATACGCAGTATTTT. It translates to CASSLIGTIGSDTQYF.

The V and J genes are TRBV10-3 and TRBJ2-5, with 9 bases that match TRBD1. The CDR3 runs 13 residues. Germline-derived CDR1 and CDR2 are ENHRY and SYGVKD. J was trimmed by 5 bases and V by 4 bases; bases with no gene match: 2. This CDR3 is CAISGGQGETQYF. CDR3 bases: TGTGCCATCAGTGGGGGACAGGGCGAGACCCAGTACTTC.

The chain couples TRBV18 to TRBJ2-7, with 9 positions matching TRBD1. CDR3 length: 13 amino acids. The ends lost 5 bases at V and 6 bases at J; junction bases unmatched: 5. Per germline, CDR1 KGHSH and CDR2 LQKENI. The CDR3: CASSFGTGFEQYF. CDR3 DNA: TGTGCCAGCTCATTCGGGACAGGGTTCGAGCAGTACTTC.

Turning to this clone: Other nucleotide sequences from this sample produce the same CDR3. CDR3 coding DNA: TGCGCCAGCAGCTTGGGACAGCCAGGGGAGACCCAGTACTTC. Protein: CASSLGQPGETQYF. V gene TRBV5-1 combines with J gene TRBJ2-5, with a weak D call TRBD1 (5 bases). This CDR3 is built from 14 residues. Germline-derived CDR1 and CDR2 are SGHRS and YFSETQ. V shed 0 bases and J shed 5 bases, with 11 bases lying between them.

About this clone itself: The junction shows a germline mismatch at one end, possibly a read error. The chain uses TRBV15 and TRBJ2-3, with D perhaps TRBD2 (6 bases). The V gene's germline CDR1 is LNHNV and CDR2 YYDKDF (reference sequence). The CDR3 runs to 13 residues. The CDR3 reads CAASSGSTDTQYF. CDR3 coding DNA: TGTGCCGCCAGTAGCGGTAGCACAGATACGCAGTATTTT.

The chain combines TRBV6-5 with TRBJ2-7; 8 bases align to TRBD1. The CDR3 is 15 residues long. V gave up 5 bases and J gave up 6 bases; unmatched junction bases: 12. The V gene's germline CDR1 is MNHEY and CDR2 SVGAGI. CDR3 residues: CASSPRGRGRVEQYF. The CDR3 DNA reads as TGTGCCAGCAGTCCGCGGGGCAGGGGGCGCGTCGAGCAGTACTTC.

The CDR3 is CASREGIDQPQHF. As DNA, the CDR3 is TGTGCCAGCAGAGAGGGGATCGATCAGCCCCAGCATTTT. The chain combines TRBV2 with TRBJ1-5; TRBD1 is a possible D gene (5 bases). From germline, CDR1 is SNHLY and CDR2 FYNNEI. This CDR3 is 13 amino acids long. Trimming removed 6 bases from V and 5 bases from J, with 11 bases in between.

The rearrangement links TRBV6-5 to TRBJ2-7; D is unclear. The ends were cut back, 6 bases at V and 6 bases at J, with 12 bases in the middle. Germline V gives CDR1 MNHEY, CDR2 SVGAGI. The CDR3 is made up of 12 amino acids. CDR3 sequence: CASSSRFPEQYF. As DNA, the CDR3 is TGTGCCAGCAGCTCCAGATTTCCCGAGCAGTACTTC.

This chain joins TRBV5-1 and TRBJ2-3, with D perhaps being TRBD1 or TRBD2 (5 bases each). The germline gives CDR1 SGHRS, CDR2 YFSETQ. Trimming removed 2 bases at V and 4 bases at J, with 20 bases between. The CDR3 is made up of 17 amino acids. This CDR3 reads CASSLPPGRSSADTQYF. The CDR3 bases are TGCGCCAGCAGCTTACCCCCGGGGCGAAGCTCGGCAGATACGCAGTATTTT.

As DNA, the CDR3 is TGTGCCAGCAGCTTGCCTAGCGGGGAGGTTAAGGGTGAGCAGTTCTTC. It yields the protein CASSLPSGEVKGEQFF. The V gene is TRBV5-4, the J gene TRBJ2-1; 9 bases fit TRBD2. The CDR3 is 16 residues long. The germline gives CDR1 SGHNT, CDR2 YYREEE (reference sequence). Germline trimming cut 1 base from V and 9 bases from J; bases unmatched to any gene: 11.

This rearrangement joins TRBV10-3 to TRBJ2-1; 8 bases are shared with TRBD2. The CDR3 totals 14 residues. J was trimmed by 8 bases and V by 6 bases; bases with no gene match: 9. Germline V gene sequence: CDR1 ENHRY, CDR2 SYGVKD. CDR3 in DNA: TGTGCCATCAGCTACGGGAGGGCCGGGGATGAGCAGTTCTTC. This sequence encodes CAISYGRAGDEQFF.

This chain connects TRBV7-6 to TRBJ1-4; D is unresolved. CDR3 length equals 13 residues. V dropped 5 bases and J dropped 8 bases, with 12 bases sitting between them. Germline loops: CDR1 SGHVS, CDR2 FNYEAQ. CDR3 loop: CASSLPSGEKLFF. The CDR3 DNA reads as TGTGCCAGCAGCCTCCCAAGTGGCGAAAAACTGTTTTTT.

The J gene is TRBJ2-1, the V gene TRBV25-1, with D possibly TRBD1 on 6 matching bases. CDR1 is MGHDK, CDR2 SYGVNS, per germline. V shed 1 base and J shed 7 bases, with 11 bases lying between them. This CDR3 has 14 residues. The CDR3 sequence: CASSESTGRNEQFF. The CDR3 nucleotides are TGTGCCAGCAGTGAATCAACAGGGCGGAATGAGCAGTTCTTC.

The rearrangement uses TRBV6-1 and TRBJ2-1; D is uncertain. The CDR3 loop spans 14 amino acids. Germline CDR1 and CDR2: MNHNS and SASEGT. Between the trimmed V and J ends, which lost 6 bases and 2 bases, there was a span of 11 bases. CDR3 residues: CASRVNSAYNEQFF. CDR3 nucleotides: TGTGCCAGCAGGGTAAACTCGGCCTACAATGAGCAGTTCTTC.

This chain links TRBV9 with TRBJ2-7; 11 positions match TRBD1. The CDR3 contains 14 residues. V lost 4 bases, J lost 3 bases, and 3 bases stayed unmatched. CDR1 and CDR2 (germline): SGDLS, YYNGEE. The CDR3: CASSMGQGGYEQYF. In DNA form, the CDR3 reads TGTGCCAGCAGCATGGGACAGGGGGGCTACGAGCAGTACTTC. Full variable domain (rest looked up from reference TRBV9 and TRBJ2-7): DSGVTQTPKHLITATGQRVTLRCSPRSGDLSVYWYQQSLDQGLQFLIQYYNGEERAKGNILERFSAQQFPDLHSELNLSSLELGDSALYFCASSMGQGGYEQYFGPGTRLTVT.

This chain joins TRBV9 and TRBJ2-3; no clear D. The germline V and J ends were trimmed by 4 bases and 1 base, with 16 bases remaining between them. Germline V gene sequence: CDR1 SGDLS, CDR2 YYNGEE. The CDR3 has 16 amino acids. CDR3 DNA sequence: TGTGCCAGCAGCCTTCAAGGAACAGTTGGCACAGATACGCAGTATTTT. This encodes CASSLQGTVGTDTQYF. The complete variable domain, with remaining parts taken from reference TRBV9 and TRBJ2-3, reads DSGVTQTPKHLITATGQRVTLRCSPRSGDLSVYWYQQSLDQGLQFLIQYYNGEERAKGNILERFSAQQFPDLHSELNLSSLELGDSALYFCASSLQGTVGTDTQYFGPGTRLTVL.

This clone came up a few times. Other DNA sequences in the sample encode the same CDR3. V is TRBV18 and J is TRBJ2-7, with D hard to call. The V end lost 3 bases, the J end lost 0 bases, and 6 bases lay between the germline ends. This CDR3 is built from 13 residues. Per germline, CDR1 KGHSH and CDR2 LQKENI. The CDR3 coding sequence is TGTGCCAGCTCACCCCCTAGCTCCTACGAGCAGTACTTC. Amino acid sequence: CASSPPSSYEQYF.